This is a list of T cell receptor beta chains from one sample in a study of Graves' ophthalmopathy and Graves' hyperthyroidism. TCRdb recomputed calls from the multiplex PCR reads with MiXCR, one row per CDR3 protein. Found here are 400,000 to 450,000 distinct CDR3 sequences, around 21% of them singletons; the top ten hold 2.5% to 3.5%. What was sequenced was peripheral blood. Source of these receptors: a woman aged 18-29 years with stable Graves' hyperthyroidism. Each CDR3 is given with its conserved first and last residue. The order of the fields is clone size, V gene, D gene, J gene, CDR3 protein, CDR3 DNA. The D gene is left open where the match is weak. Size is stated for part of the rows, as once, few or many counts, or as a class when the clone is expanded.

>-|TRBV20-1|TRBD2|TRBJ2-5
CSARTSAETQYF
TGCAGTGCCAGGACTAGCGCCGAGACCCAGTACTTC
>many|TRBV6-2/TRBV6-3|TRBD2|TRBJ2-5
CASRGLAGAIETQYF
TGTGCCAGCAGAGGACTAGCGGGAGCCATCGAGACCCAGTACTTC
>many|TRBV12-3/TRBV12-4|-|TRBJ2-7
CASSFAGLGPYEQYF
TGTGCCAGCAGTTTCGCAGGGTTGGGGCCCTACGAGCAGTACTTC
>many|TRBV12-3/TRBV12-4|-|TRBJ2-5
CASTEQGPETQYF
TGTGCCAGCACCGAACAGGGTCCGGAGACCCAGTACTTC
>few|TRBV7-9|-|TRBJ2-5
CASSPSFTGVGETQYF
TGTGCCAGCAGCCCATCCTTCACGGGAGTGGGGGAGACCCAGTACTTC
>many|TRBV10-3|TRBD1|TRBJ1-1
CAIRDRLDTEAFF
TGTGCCATCAGGGACAGGTTGGACACTGAAGCTTTCTTT
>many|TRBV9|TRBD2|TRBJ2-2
CASSVTSGLTGELFF
TGTGCCAGCAGCGTGACTAGCGGGTTAACCGGGGAGCTGTTTTTT
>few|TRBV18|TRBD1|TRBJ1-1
CASSLRDRETEAFF
TGTGCCAGCTCACTCCGGGACAGGGAGACTGAAGCTTTCTTT
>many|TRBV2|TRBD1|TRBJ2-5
CASSLRDRGSETQYF
TGTGCCAGCAGCCTCCGGGACAGGGGATCGGAGACCCAGTACTTC
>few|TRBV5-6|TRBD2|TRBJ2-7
CASSLELAGPHEQYF
TGTGCCAGCAGCTTGGAACTAGCGGGTCCCCACGAGCAGTACTTC
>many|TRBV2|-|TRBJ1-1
CASRGGEAFF
TGTGCCAGCCGGGGTGGTGAAGCTTTCTTT
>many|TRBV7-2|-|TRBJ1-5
CASSLMGHRNQPQHF
TGTGCCAGCAGCTTAATGGGACACCGCAATCAGCCCCAGCATTTT
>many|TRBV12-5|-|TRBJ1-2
CASGHGVGGYTF
TGTGCTAGTGGCCACGGGGTCGGCGGCTACACCTTC
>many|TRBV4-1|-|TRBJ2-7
CASSQVSWGKVPYEQYF
TGCGCCAGCAGCCAAGTTTCGTGGGGGAAGGTCCCCTACGAGCAGTACTTC
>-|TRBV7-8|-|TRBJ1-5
CASSEEYSNQPQHF
TGTGCCAGCAGCGAAGAGTATAGCAATCAGCCCCAGCATTTT
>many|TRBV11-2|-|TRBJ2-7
CASTGGGEQYF
TGTGCCAGCACCGGAGGGGGGGAGCAGTACTTC
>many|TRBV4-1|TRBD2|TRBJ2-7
CASSPREASYEQYF
TGCGCCAGCAGCCCCCGGGAGGCCTCCTACGAGCAGTACTTC
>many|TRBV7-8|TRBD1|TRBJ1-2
CASSLGGGDRGRLNYGYTF
TGTGCCAGCAGCCTTGGGGGGGGAGACAGGGGGCGACTGAACTATGGCTACACCTTC
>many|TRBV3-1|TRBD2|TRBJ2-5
CASSQEFGRLAGETQYF
TGTGCCAGCAGCCAGGAGTTTGGGCGGCTAGCGGGGGAGACCCAGTACTTC
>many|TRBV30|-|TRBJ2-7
CAWRLGGGPYEQYF
TGTGCCTGGAGACTCGGTGGGGGTCCCTACGAGCAGTACTTC
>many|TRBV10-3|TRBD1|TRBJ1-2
CAIGDRGLLGYTF
TGTGCCATTGGGGACAGGGGGCTCCTTGGCTACACCTTC
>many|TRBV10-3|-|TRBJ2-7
CAISEIGSRATYEQYF
TGTGCCATCAGTGAGATTGGATCAAGGGCGACCTACGAGCAGTACTTC
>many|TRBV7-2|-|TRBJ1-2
CASSSGLTNYGYTF
TGTGCCAGCAGCTCCGGACTAACTAACTATGGCTACACCTTC
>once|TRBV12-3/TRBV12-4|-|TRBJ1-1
CASSTLGDTDAFF
TGTGCCAGCAGTACGCTGGGGGACACTGATGCTTTCTTT
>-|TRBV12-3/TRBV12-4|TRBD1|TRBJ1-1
CASSWTGPNTEAFF
TGTGCCAGCAGTTGGACAGGGCCGAACACTGAAGCTTTCTTT
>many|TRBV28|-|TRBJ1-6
CASSFFDYNSPLHF
TGTGCCAGCAGTTTCTTCGACTATAATTCACCCCTCCACTTT
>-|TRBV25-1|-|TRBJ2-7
CASSEAVRGWDEQYF
TGTGCCAGCAGTGAAGCTGTAAGGGGGTGGGACGAGCAGTACTTC
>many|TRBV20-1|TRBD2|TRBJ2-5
CSARAGGSLQETQYF
TGCAGTGCTAGAGCGGGGGGTTCTCTCCAAGAGACCCAGTACTTC
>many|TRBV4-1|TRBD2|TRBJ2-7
CASSQGPSGIYEQYF
TGCGCCAGCAGCCAAGGGCCTAGCGGGATATACGAGCAGTACTTC
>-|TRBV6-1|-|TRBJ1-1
CASSIYRYTEAFF
TGTGCCAGCAGTATTTACAGGTACACTGAAGCTTTCTTT
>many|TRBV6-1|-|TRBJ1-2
CASIPGGGWEGYTF
TGTGCCAGCATTCCAGGTGGGGGGTGGGAAGGCTACACCTTC
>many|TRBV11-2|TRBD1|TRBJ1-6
CASSRTTGVDNSPLHF
TGTGCCAGCAGCAGGACGACAGGGGTTGATAATTCACCCCTCCACTTT
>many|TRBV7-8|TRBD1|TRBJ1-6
CASSLGTGENSPLHF
TGTGCCAGCAGCTTGGGGACAGGGGAAAATTCACCCCTCCACTTT
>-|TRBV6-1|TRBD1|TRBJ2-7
CASSGTGMSRTYEQYF
TGTGCCAGCAGCGGGACAGGGATGAGTAGGACCTACGAGCAGTACTTC
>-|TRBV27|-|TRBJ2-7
CASSLNRYYEQYF
TGTGCCAGCAGTTTGAACAGGTATTACGAGCAGTACTTC
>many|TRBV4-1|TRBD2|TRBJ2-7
CASSQSSGNTYEQYF
TGCGCCAGCAGCCAATCTAGCGGAAACACCTACGAGCAGTACTTC
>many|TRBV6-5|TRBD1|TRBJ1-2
CASLSFGLGTGGQIRYTF
TGTGCCAGCTTGTCCTTTGGCCTCGGGACAGGGGGCCAAATCCGCTACACCTTC
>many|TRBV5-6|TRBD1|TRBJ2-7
CASSPWTGGKYEQYF
TGTGCCAGCAGCCCCTGGACAGGGGGCAAGTACGAGCAGTACTTC
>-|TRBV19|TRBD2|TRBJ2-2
CASSMWEGTGELFF
TGTGCCAGTAGTATGTGGGAGGGCACCGGGGAGCTGTTTTTT
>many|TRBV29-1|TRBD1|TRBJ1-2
CSVDPQGGSGYTF
TGCAGCGTTGACCCTCAGGGGGGTAGTGGCTACACCTTC
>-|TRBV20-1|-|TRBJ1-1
CSARLPSGTEAFF
TGCAGTGCTAGGCTCCCCTCGGGTACTGAAGCTTTCTTT
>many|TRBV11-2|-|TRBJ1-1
CASSFGAFNTEAFF
TGTGCCAGCAGCTTCGGGGCATTTAACACTGAAGCTTTCTTT
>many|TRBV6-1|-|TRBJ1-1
CASSERDVNTEAFF
TGTGCCAGCAGTGAAAGGGACGTGAACACTGAAGCTTTCTTT
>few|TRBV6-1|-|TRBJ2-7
CASSPTRDGTYEQYF
TGTGCCAGCAGTCCGACCCGGGACGGAACCTACGAGCAGTACTTC
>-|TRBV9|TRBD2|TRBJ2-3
CASSALAGGDTQYF
TGTGCCAGCAGCGCCCTAGCGGGAGGAGATACGCAGTATTTT
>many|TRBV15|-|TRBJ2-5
CATSRVTQETQYF
TGTGCCACCAGCAGAGTTACCCAAGAGACCCAGTACTTC
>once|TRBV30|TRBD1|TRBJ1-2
CAWSVRQGVGGYTF
TGTGCCTGGAGTGTACGACAGGGAGTTGGTGGCTACACCTTC
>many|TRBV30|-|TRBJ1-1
CAWSVAGITEAFF
TGTGCCTGGAGTGTCGCAGGGATCACTGAAGCTTTCTTT
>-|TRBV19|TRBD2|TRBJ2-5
CASSLQRGFQETQYF
TGTGCCAGCAGTTTGCAGCGGGGGTTCCAAGAGACCCAGTACTTC